A single sample gave rise to the 32 T cell receptor beta chains below, sequenced in a study of cytomegalovirus exposure and HLA in healthy donors. PCR used 60 Vbeta primers and 13 Jbeta primers. Using immunoSEQ multiplex PCR, the repertoire was profiled, and TCRdb retains in-frame clones only, with some absent. The sample holds roughly 100,000 clones. Material: PBMCs. These receptors all come from a man between 40 and 49 years old in good health and CMV-seronegative.

The chain carries TRBV5-4 and TRBJ1-2, with 7 bases aligning to TRBD1. V shed 1 base, J shed 6 bases, and the junction held 15 bases outside the gene matches. The germline CDR1 and CDR2 sequences are SGHNT and YYREEE (reference sequence). The CDR3 is 17 residues long. The CDR3 reads CASSLKREVGTEDGYTF. The CDR3 coding sequence is TGTGCCAGCAGCTTGAAGAGAGAAGTCGGGACAGAAGATGGCTACACCTTC.

The chain uses TRBV6-1 and TRBJ1-5; TRBD1 matches at 7 bases. Germline loops: CDR1 MNHNS, CDR2 SASEGT. V gave up 8 bases and J gave up 4 bases; unmatched junction bases: 11. This CDR3 has 15 amino acids. For the CDR3, the DNA is TGTGCCAGCTCGAGGGGGCAGGGTGTGAATCAGCCCCAGCATTTT. Translation gives CASSRGQGVNQPQHF.

The gene calls are TRBV6-1 and TRBJ2-5; D is uncertain. The germline V and J ends were trimmed by 3 bases and 5 bases, with 10 bases remaining between them. The CDR3 is made up of 13 amino acids. Per germline, CDR1 MNHNS and CDR2 SASEGT. DNA for the CDR3: TGTGCCAGCAGTGATGGTACATTGGAGACCCAGTACTTC. Protein: CASSDGTLETQYF.

This rearrangement joins TRBV5-1 to TRBJ1-4, with a possible D match to TRBD1 (6 bases). V shed 2 bases and J shed 6 bases, with 11 bases lying between them. This CDR3 region has 14 residues. The germline CDR1 and CDR2 sequences are SGHRS and YFSETQ. Here the CDR3 reads CASSFRDIDEKLFF. Here the CDR3 DNA reads TGCGCCAGCAGCTTCCGGGACATCGATGAAAAACTGTTTTTT.

This CDR3 is CATSRGVMGRETQYF. The CDR3 bases are TGTGCCACCAGCAGAGGGGTCATGGGGAGAGAGACCCAGTACTTC. The rearrangement joins TRBV15 to TRBJ2-5; D perhaps matches TRBD2 (5 bases). Trimming shortened V by 1 base and J by 4 bases, and 13 bases separated the two germline ends. The CDR3 spans 15 residues. The germline gives CDR1 LNHNV, CDR2 YYDKDF (reference sequence).

The rearrangement uses TRBV6-5 and TRBJ1-1; no firm D call. CDR3 length: 13 amino acids. CDR1 and CDR2 (germline): MNHEY, SVGAGI. Trimming left V 10 bases short and J 0 bases short, with 12 bases between. The CDR3 DNA reads as TGTGCCATCTGCGGGAGAATGAACACTGAAGCTTTCTTT. Protein: CAICGRMNTEAFF.

The gene calls are TRBV19 and TRBJ2-7, with TRBD1 as a possible D gene (5 bases). The CDR3 sequence is 14 residues long. Germline loops: CDR1 LNHDA, CDR2 SQIVND (reference sequence). V was trimmed by 5 bases and J by 5 bases, leaving 16 bases between them. CDR3 residues: CASSFSGNTHEQYF. CDR3 nucleotide sequence: TGTGCCAGTAGTTTCTCAGGGAATACCCACGAGCAGTACTTC.

The J gene is TRBJ2-5, the V gene TRBV6-1, with D possibly matching TRBD2 (6 bases). V dropped 6 bases and J dropped 4 bases, with 9 bases sitting between them. This CDR3 is built from 12 residues. CDR1 and CDR2 (germline): MNHNS, SASEGT. Here the CDR3 reads CASSRAGETQYF. CDR3 in DNA: TGTGCCAGCAGCAGAGCGGGAGAGACCCAGTACTTC.

The chain couples TRBV7-2 to TRBJ2-7; 9 bases are a match to TRBD1. The CDR3 has 14 amino acids. V lost 4 bases and J lost 2; bases outside the gene matches: 3. Germline CDR1 is SGHTA and CDR2 is FQGNSA. This chain's CDR3 is CASSSRQGAYEQYF. Here the CDR3 DNA reads TGTGCCAGCAGCTCTAGACAGGGGGCCTACGAGCAGTACTTC.

The V call is TRBV10-2, the J call TRBJ2-1, with 10 bases identical to TRBD1. The CDR3 covers 17 residues. The germline V gene has CDR1 WSHSY and CDR2 SAAADI. The V gene end was trimmed by 7 bases and the J gene end by 7 bases; junction bases not matched to a gene: 16. The DNA for the CDR3 is TGCGCCAGCATGGGGGCCCGACTGGACAGGGGGTCGAATGAGCAGTTCTTC. As protein: CASMGARLDRGSNEQFF.

The J gene is TRBJ2-3, the V gene TRBV10-2; D ambiguous. The germline V gene has CDR1 WSHSY and CDR2 SAAADI. CDR3 length equals 12 residues. V gave up 1 base and J gave up 4 bases, with 3 bases separating them. CDR3 amino acids: CASSEFADTQYF. CDR3 coding DNA: TGCGCCAGCAGTGAGTTCGCAGATACGCAGTATTTT.

V and J are TRBV29-1 and TRBJ2-3, with D possibly being TRBD1 (5 bases). The germline CDR1 and CDR2 sequences are SQVTM and ANQGSEA. The V gene lost 3 bases and the J gene lost 0 bases, with 7 bases spanning the gap. The CDR3 runs 13 residues. The CDR3 region has the DNA TGCAGCGTTGAGGGGCAGAGCACAGATACGCAGTATTTT. Its protein is CSVEGQSTDTQYF.

Concerning this clone itself: An end of the junction does not agree with germline; a read error may underlie this. This rearrangement joins TRBV7-2 to TRBJ2-7; TRBD2 might be the D (5 bases). The length of the CDR3 is 14 residues. CDR1 is SGHTA and CDR2 is FQGNSA in the germline V gene. CDR3 DNA: TGTGCCAGCACCTTAGACCTAGCCCACTACGAGCAGTACTTC. The encoded protein is CASTLDLAHYEQYF. Variable domain in full (rest from reference TRBV7-2 and TRBJ2-7): GAGVSQSPSNKVTEKGKDVELRCDPISGHTALYWYRQSLGQGLEFLIYFQGNSAPDKSGLPSDRFSAERTGGSVSTLTIQRTQQEDSAVYLCASTLDLAHYEQYFGPGTRLTVT.

V is TRBV6-4 and J is TRBJ2-2, with 15 bases that match TRBD2. Germline assignment: CDR1 MRHNA and CDR2 SNTAGT. Trimming removed 5 bases from V and 4 bases from J; junction bases left unmatched: 8. The CDR3 extends over 18 amino acids. Here the CDR3 reads CASSWGLAGGSGTGELFF. For the CDR3, the DNA is TGTGCCAGCAGTTGGGGACTAGCGGGAGGTAGTGGCACCGGGGAGCTGTTTTTT.

The chain has TRBV28 and TRBJ1-2; a weak D match, TRBD1 (6 bases). Germline assignment: CDR1 MDHEN and CDR2 SYDVKM. This CDR3 region has 12 residues. V gave up 10 bases and J gave up 3 bases, with 12 bases separating them. CDR3 DNA sequence: TGTGCCACCGGGGGGGCGGACTATGGCTACACCTTC. It translates to CATGGADYGYTF.

V gene TRBV19 combines with J gene TRBJ1-2, with TRBD1 matching over 11 bases. This CDR3 contains 13 residues. Germline lookup yields CDR1 LNHDA and CDR2 SQIVND (reference sequence). With 8 bases clipped from V and 7 bases from J, the junction kept 6 bases outside the gene matches. CDR3 DNA sequence: TGTGCCAGTGGTTGGACAGGGGGCTCTGGCTACACCTTC. As protein: CASGWTGGSGYTF.

The chain employs TRBV4-1 and TRBJ1-1, with D maybe TRBD1 (6 bases). The length of the CDR3 is 15 residues. Trimming removed 1 base from V and 5 bases from J, with 14 bases in between. CDR1 and CDR2 (germline): MGHRA, YSYEKL. CDR3 DNA: TGCGCCAGCAGCCAAGTCTACAGGGAGGGTACTGAAGCTTTCTTT. Translation: CASSQVYREGTEAFF.

This chain links TRBV7-9 with TRBJ2-3; TRBD2 is a possible D gene (6 bases). The CDR3 is 16 amino acids. Germline CDR1 reads SEHNR; CDR2 reads FQNEAQ (reference sequence). With 1 base removed from V and 0 bases from J, the gap between germline ends came to 11 bases. The CDR3 loop reads CASSLVVGGSTDTQYF. CDR3 bases: TGTGCCAGCAGCTTAGTTGTGGGGGGAAGCACAGATACGCAGTATTTT.

This chain links TRBV6-9 with TRBJ1-5; D unclear. V lost 5 bases and J lost 0, with 11 bases in between. The CDR3 length is 15 residues. Germline-derived CDR1 and CDR2 are MNHGY and SVAAGI. This CDR3 reads CASSPTRYSNQPQHF. CDR3 DNA: TGTGCCAGCAGTCCGACACGATATAGCAATCAGCCCCAGCATTTT.

V gene TRBV10-1 combines with J gene TRBJ2-1; 8 bases map to TRBD2. CDR3 length equals 17 residues. CDR1 WNHNN and CDR2 SYGVQD come from the germline V gene (reference sequence). The junction had 8 bases not matched to a gene; V was cut back by 0 bases and J by 4 bases. The DNA for the CDR3 is TGCGCCAGCAGTGAGTCTAGGGGCCGGGGGGGATACAATGAGCAGTTCTTC. As protein: CASSESRGRGGYNEQFF.

The rearrangement uses TRBV5-5 and TRBJ1-4, with TRBD1 matching 9 bases. Germline V gene data show CDR1 as SGHKS and CDR2 as YYEKEE (reference sequence). V was pared by 0 bases and J by 6 bases, with 6 bases of the junction left unmatched. This CDR3 comprises 16 residues. CDR3 loop: CASSLDRDRAHEKLFF. The CDR3 DNA reads TGTGCCAGCAGCTTGGACCGGGACAGGGCGCATGAAAAACTGTTTTTT.

The CDR3 DNA reads TGTGCCAGCAGCTTAGCTAGCGGGGTGTACAATGAGCAGTTCTTC. This sequence encodes CASSLASGVYNEQFF. The chain combines TRBV7-2 with TRBJ2-1, with 8 nucleotides matching TRBD2. CDR1 SGHTA and CDR2 FQGNSA come from the germline V gene. J was trimmed by 4 bases and V by 0 bases; bases with no gene match: 2. This CDR3 has 15 amino acids.

The chain uses TRBV7-2 and TRBJ2-2; tentatively, D is TRBD1 (6 bases). The germline V gene has CDR1 SGHTA and CDR2 FQGNSA. The CDR3 totals 15 residues. V dropped 3 bases and J dropped 7 bases, with 15 bases sitting between them. The CDR3 sequence is CASSLISGVGGELFF. As DNA, the CDR3 is TGTGCCAGCAGCTTGATATCAGGGGTAGGCGGGGAGCTGTTTTTT. Supplemented by reference TRBV7-2 and TRBJ2-2, the full variable domain reads GAGVSQSPSNKVTEKGKDVELRCDPISGHTALYWYRQSLGQGLEFLIYFQGNSAPDKSGLPSDRFSAERTGGSVSTLTIQRTQQEDSAVYLCASSLISGVGGELFFGEGSRLTVL.

The rearrangement uses TRBV18 and TRBJ2-2, with TRBD1 matching over 9 bases. With V trimmed by 4 bases and J by 6 bases, 21 bases remained unmatched. Germline values: CDR1 KGHSH, CDR2 LQKENI. The CDR3 has 20 amino acids. CDR3 residues: CASSLTGTGRVTGRAGELFF. CDR3 bases: TGTGCCAGCTCACTCACCGGGACAGGGCGTGTGACAGGAAGAGCCGGGGAGCTGTTTTTT.

CDR3 nucleotide sequence: TGTGCCAGCTCAGGACAACAGGGGGCTGATTCACCCCTCCACTTT. Protein product: CASSGQQGADSPLHF. This chain connects TRBV18 to TRBJ1-6; TRBD1 matches at 9 bases. The CDR3 length is 15 residues. With V trimmed by 5 bases and J by 8 bases, 7 bases remained unmatched. CDR1 is KGHSH, CDR2 LQKENI, per germline.

This chain uses TRBV5-1 with TRBJ1-1; possibly TRBD1 for D (5 bases). CDR1 SGHRS and CDR2 YFSETQ come from the germline V gene. The CDR3 has 15 amino acids. V lost 2 bases and J 8 bases, leaving 19 bases between the germline ends. Here the CDR3 reads CASSLLPSRQFEAFF. CDR3 DNA sequence: TGCGCCAGCAGCTTACTCCCCTCTAGACAGTTCGAAGCTTTCTTT.

V and J are TRBV28 and TRBJ1-1; D perhaps matches TRBD1 (5 bases). The CDR3 contains 14 residues. Trimming shortened V by 6 bases and J by 1 base, and 12 bases separated the two germline ends. Germline V gene data show CDR1 as MDHEN and CDR2 as SYDVKM. Here the CDR3 reads CASRDGGSNTEAFF. In DNA form, the CDR3 reads TGTGCCAGCAGGGACGGGGGGTCGAACACTGAAGCTTTCTTT. Filled out from reference TRBV28 and TRBJ1-1, the complete variable domain reads DVKVTQSSRYLVKRTGEKVFLECVQDMDHENMFWYRQDPGLGLRLIYFSYDVKMKEKGDIPEGYSVSREKKERFSLILESASTNQTSMYLCASRDGGSNTEAFFGQGTRLTVV.

The chain recombines TRBV10-3 with TRBJ2-3, with 8 bases aligning to TRBD2. The V gene end was trimmed by 2 bases and the J gene end by 0 bases; junction bases not matched to a gene: 4. This CDR3 region has 16 residues. Germline values: CDR1 ENHRY, CDR2 SYGVKD. The CDR3 region has the DNA TGTGCCATCAGTGAGGGACTAGCTATTAGCACAGATACGCAGTATTTT. It specifies CAISEGLAISTDTQYF.

The chain combines TRBV29-1 with TRBJ1-2; no firm D call. V lost 2 bases to trimming and J lost 6 bases, with 10 bases between them. Germline loops: CDR1 SQVTM, CDR2 ANQGSEA. This CDR3 contains 12 residues. This CDR3 is CSVESVRDGYTF. The CDR3 DNA is TGCAGCGTTGAATCCGTCCGGGATGGCTACACCTTC.

V is TRBV19 and J is TRBJ1-2, with 8 bases aligning to TRBD1. Losses at the gene ends were 10 bases for V and 8 bases for J; bases not matched to a gene: 6. CDR3 size: 11 residues. Germline values: CDR1 LNHDA, CDR2 SQIVND (reference sequence). The CDR3 loop reads CATRTGHGYTF. Written as DNA, the CDR3 is TGTGCCACCCGGACAGGGCACGGCTACACCTTC.

J is TRBJ1-1 and V is TRBV27; D uncertain. CDR1 MNHEY and CDR2 SMNVEV come from the germline V gene (reference sequence). The CDR3 has 13 residues. The V gene lost 5 bases and the J gene lost 5 bases, with 12 bases spanning the gap. CDR3 amino acids: CASSRRDYTEAFF. The CDR3 region has the DNA TGTGCCAGCAGTAGGCGGGATTATACTGAAGCTTTCTTT.

The DNA of the CDR3 is TGTGCCAGTAGTAGGGACAGGACCTACTATGGCTACACCTTC. This encodes CASSRDRTYYGYTF. The chain links TRBV19 to TRBJ1-2, with 8 bases lining up with TRBD1. The CDR3 is 14 residues long. Losses at the gene ends were 4 bases for V and 3 bases for J; bases not matched to a gene: 4. Germline V gives CDR1 LNHDA, CDR2 SQIVND (reference sequence).